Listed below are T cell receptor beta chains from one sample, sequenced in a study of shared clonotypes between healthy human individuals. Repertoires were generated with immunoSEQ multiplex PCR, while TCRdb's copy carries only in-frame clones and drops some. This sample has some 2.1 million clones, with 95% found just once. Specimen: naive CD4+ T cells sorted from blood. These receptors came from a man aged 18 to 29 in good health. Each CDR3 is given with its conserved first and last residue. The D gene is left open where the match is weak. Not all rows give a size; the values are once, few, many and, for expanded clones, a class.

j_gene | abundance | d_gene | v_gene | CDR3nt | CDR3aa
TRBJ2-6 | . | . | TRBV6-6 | TGTGCCAGCAGGCAAGACAGAACTGGGGCCAACGTCCTGACTTTC | CASRQDRTGANVLTF
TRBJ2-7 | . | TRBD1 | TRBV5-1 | TGCGCCAGCAGCTTGTGGCAGGGGGCGAACGAGCAGTACTTC | CASSLWQGANEQYF
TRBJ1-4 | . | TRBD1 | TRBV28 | TGTGCCAGCAGTTCGGGACAGGGAGGGGAAAAACTGTTTTTT | CASSSGQGGEKLFF
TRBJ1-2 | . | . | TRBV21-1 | TGTGCCAGCAGCAAAGGCCCGGCTAACTATGGCTACACCTTC | CASSKGPANYGYTF
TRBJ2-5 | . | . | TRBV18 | TGTGCCAGCTCACGAGACGAACAGGGATCGTCCGAGACCCAGTACTTC | CASSRDEQGSSETQYF
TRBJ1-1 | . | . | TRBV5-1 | TGCGCCAGCAGCTTGTTCGTACAGGGGAACACTGAAGCTTTCTTT | CASSLFVQGNTEAFF
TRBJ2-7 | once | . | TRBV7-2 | TGTGCCAGCAGCCCCCGGGACACCTTCTACGAGCAGTACTTC | CASSPRDTFYEQYF
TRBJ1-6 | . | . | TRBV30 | TGTGCCTGGAGTGAAGGCTCCTATAATTCACCCCTCCACTTT | CAWSEGSYNSPLHF
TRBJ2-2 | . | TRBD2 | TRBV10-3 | TGTGCCATCAGTGATATTCGGATAGCGGGGAACACCGGGGAGCTGTTTTTT | CAISDIRIAGNTGELFF
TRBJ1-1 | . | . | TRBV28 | TGTGCCAGCAGTTCCCAGGCGGGGGTCACTGAAGCTTTCTTT | CASSSQAGVTEAFF
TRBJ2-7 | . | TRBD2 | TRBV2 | TGTGCCAGCAGTCCTCCCCGGACTAGCGGGAGAATCTACGAGCAGTACTTC | CASSPPRTSGRIYEQYF
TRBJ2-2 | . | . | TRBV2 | TGTGCCAGCAAGTTAGGGGACACCGGGGAGCTGTTTTTT | CASKLGDTGELFF
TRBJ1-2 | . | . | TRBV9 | TGTGCCAGCAGCGTAGGTCACAGCGAACCCTGGGGCTACACCTTC | CASSVGHSEPWGYTF
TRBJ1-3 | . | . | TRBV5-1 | TGCGCCAGCAGCTCCACGGGTACGGGAAACACCATATATTTT | CASSSTGTGNTIYF
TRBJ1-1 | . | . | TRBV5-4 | TGTGCCAGCAGAATGCAGGATGACACTGAAGCTTTCTTT | CASRMQDDTEAFF
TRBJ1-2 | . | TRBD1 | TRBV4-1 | TGCGCCAGCAGCCAAAGGGGTGACAAGGGGGCTGCTTATGGCTACACCTTC | CASSQRGDKGAAYGYTF
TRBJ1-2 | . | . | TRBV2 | TGTGCCAGCAGTATTCAAGGCGGGGTAGATGGCTACACCTTC | CASSIQGGVDGYTF
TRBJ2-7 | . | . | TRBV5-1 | TGCGCCAGCAGCTTGTTGGCGGGTTCCACCTACGAGCAGTACTTC | CASSLLAGSTYEQYF
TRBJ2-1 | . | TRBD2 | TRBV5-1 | TGCGCCAGCAGCTCAGGGACTAGCGGATACAATGAGCAGTTCTTC | CASSSGTSGYNEQFF
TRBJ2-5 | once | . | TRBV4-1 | TGCGCCAGCAGCCCTTGGCCGAAGGGGGGGCAAGAGACCCAGTACTTC | CASSPWPKGGQETQYF
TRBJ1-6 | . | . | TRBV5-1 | TGCGCCAGCAGCTTGGTAGGGCAGAATTCACCCCTCCACTTT | CASSLVGQNSPLHF
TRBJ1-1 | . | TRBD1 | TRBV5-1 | TGCGCCAGCAGCGCTCGGGACAGGGGATCGACTGAAGCTTTCTTT | CASSARDRGSTEAFF
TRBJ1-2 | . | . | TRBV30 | TGTGCCTGGAGTGTCACCCGAGTCGCTAACTATGGCTACACCTTC | CAWSVTRVANYGYTF
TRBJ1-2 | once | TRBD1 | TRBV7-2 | TGTGCCACCACCGGGACAGGGGGGTATGGCTACACCTTC | CATTGTGGYGYTF
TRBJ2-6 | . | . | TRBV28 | TGTGCCAGCAGTTTCTCGGACAGGGCCAACGTCCTGACTTTC | CASSFSDRANVLTF
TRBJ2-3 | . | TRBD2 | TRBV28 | TGTGCCAGCAGTTTAGCGGGGGTGGCAGATACGCAGTATTTT | CASSLAGVADTQYF
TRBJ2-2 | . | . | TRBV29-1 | TGCAGCGTGGACTCACCAGGACTTTCCGGGGAGCTGTTTTTT | CSVDSPGLSGELFF
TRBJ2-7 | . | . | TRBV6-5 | TGTGCCAGCAGTTACTCGTACCAGACCTACGAGCAGTACTTC | CASSYSYQTYEQYF
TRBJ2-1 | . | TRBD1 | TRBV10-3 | TGTGCCATCAGTCAACAGGGGCTCTCCTACAATGAGCAGTTCTTC | CAISQQGLSYNEQFF
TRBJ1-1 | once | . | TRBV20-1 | TGCAGTGCTCTCAGGGCGCTTGAAGCTTTCTTT | CSALRALEAFF
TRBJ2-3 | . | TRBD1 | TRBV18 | TGTGCCAGCTCGCGGACAGGGGATACGCAGTATTTT | CASSRTGDTQYF
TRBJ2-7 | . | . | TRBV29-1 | TGCAGCGTTGGGCCGAGACTAGGGAACGAGCAGTACTTC | CSVGPRLGNEQYF
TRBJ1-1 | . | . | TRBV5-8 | TGTGCCAGCAACCAGGGAGCCCTGAACACTGAAGCTTTCTTT | CASNQGALNTEAFF
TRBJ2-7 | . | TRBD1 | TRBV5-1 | TGCGCCAGCACCTGGGGACAGGGCCCCTACGAGCAGTACTTC | CASTWGQGPYEQYF
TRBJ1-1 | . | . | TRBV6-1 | TGTGCCAGCAGTGAAGGGGAAGCTTTCTTT | CASSEGEAFF